This is a list of T cell receptor beta chains from one sample in a study of T cell changes during pregnancy in multiple sclerosis. Clones were read by immunoSEQ multiplex PCR, and TCRdb kept only the in-frame ones, dropping some. The table lists over 60,000 clones, 91% of them singletons. Sample: peripheral blood, taken in the third trimester of pregnancy. The source is a female donor in good health, enrolled as a control in a pregnancy study. Each CDR3 is given with its conserved first and last residue. The D gene is left open where the match is weak. Only some rows state a clone size, as once, few, many or a class for expanded clones.

d_gene | j_gene | v_gene | abundance | CDR3aa | CDR3nt
NA | TRBJ1-6 | TRBV7-9 | few | CASSPRAGVKSPLHF | TGTGCCAGCAGCCCCCGGGCAGGGGTCAAGTCACCCCTCCACTTT
TRBD2 | TRBJ2-5 | TRBV2 | NA | CASSELGGGATTQYF | TGTGCCAGCAGTGAATTGGGCGGGGGGGCTACGACCCAGTACTTC
NA | TRBJ1-1 | TRBV5-1 | NA | CASSWGTGRTNTEAFF | TGCGCCAGCAGCTGGGGGACTGGGAGGACGAACACTGAAGCTTTCTTT
NA | TRBJ1-1 | TRBV5-1 | NA | CASQRAANTEAFF | TGCGCCAGCCAGAGGGCAGCGAACACTGAAGCTTTCTTT
NA | TRBJ1-2 | TRBV7-6 | NA | CASSARGSSGYTF | TGTGCCAGCAGCGCCCGGGGATCCTCTGGCTACACCTTC
NA | TRBJ1-1 | TRBV12-5 | NA | CASGLPNRQLTEAFF | TGTGCTAGTGGTTTGCCGAACCGACAGCTCACTGAAGCTTTCTTT
NA | TRBJ1-3 | TRBV7-2 | NA | CASSLATGLSGNTIYF | TGTGCCAGCAGCTTAGCGACAGGCCTCTCTGGAAACACCATATATTTT
NA | TRBJ2-1 | TRBV6-1 | NA | CASSEARNNEQFF | TGTGCCAGCAGTGAAGCGCGGAACAATGAGCAGTTCTTC
TRBD2 | TRBJ2-1 | TRBV2 | NA | CASRTRTSGLYNEQFF | TGTGCCAGCAGAACCCGGACTAGCGGGCTATACAATGAGCAGTTCTTC
NA | TRBJ1-1 | TRBV15 | NA | CATSRVNSLNTEAFF | TGTGCCACCAGCAGAGTTAACAGTTTGAACACTGAAGCTTTCTTT
NA | TRBJ2-3 | TRBV5-4 | NA | CASSLTPGVEADTQYF | TGTGCCAGCAGTCTAACCCCCGGGGTAGAAGCAGATACGCAGTATTTT
NA | TRBJ2-1 | TRBV19 | NA | CASSTPGGQQFF | TGTGCCAGTAGTACCCCCGGAGGGCAGCAGTTCTTC
NA | TRBJ1-5 | TRBV7-9 | NA | CASSITGHSNQPQHF | TGTGCCAGCAGCATTACAGGGCATAGCAATCAGCCCCAGCATTTT
NA | TRBJ1-2 | TRBV5-6 | NA | CASSFGQRFLYGYTF | TGTGCCAGCAGCTTCGGACAACGGTTTTTATATGGCTACACCTTC
NA | TRBJ1-1 | TRBV19 | NA | CASSIVQGGTEAFF | TGTGCCAGTAGTATCGTACAGGGCGGCACTGAAGCTTTCTTT
NA | TRBJ1-5 | TRBV6-1 | NA | CASSEGAPEWVRPQHF | TGTGCCAGCAGTGAGGGGGCACCGGAGTGGGTTCGGCCCCAGCATTTT
TRBD1 | TRBJ1-2 | TRBV9 | NA | CASSYRDRGPYGYTF | TGTGCCAGCAGCTACCGGGACAGGGGACCCTATGGCTACACCTTC
NA | TRBJ2-3 | TRBV28 | NA | CASSRIFQGSGTQYF | TGTGCCAGCAGTCGAATATTCCAGGGATCGGGTACGCAGTATTTT
NA | TRBJ1-2 | TRBV9 | NA | CASSLDEDYGYTF | TGTGCCAGCAGCCTGGATGAGGACTATGGCTACACCTTC
TRBD1 | TRBJ2-5 | TRBV28 | NA | CASRETGGGQETQYF | TGTGCCAGCAGGGAGACAGGGGGGGGGCAAGAGACCCAGTACTTC
NA | TRBJ1-2 | TRBV7-2 | once | CASSSNTRTYGYTF | TGTGCCAGCAGCTCGAACACTAGGACCTATGGCTACACCTTC
NA | TRBJ1-2 | TRBV28 | once | CASSLSSHRYGYTF | TGTGCCAGCAGTTTAAGCTCCCATCGCTATGGCTACACCTTC
NA | TRBJ1-1 | TRBV5-4 | NA | CASSVTASEFEAFF | TGTGCCAGCAGCGTAACAGCCTCTGAGTTTGAAGCTTTCTTT
NA | TRBJ1-1 | TRBV7-9 | few | CASNPRGALPLTEAFF | TGTGCCAGCAACCCCCGCGGGGCTCTCCCTCTAACTGAAGCTTTCTTT
NA | TRBJ1-1 | TRBV19 | NA | CASSATTENTEAFF | TGTGCCAGTAGTGCCACGACAGAGAACACTGAAGCTTTCTTT
NA | TRBJ1-3 | TRBV6-5 | NA | CASSFQNGERYF | TGTGCCAGCAGTTTCCAGAACGGGGAGAGGTATTTT
TRBD1 | TRBJ2-7 | TRBV7-2 | few | CASSPRQGAGEQYF | TGTGCCAGCAGCCCCCGACAGGGGGCAGGCGAGCAGTACTTC
NA | TRBJ2-7 | TRBV5-1 | once | CASSEAGTAYEQYF | TGCGCCAGCAGCGAGGCCGGGACTGCCTACGAGCAGTACTTC
TRBD2 | TRBJ2-1 | TRBV6-1 | NA | CASKRGGQLYNEQFF | TGTGCCAGCAAGCGGGGGGGTCAGCTTTACAATGAGCAGTTCTTC
NA | TRBJ1-4 | TRBV28 | NA | CASSLLEGNEKLFF | TGTGCCAGCAGTTTGTTGGAGGGTAATGAAAAACTGTTTTTT
TRBD1 | TRBJ1-2 | TRBV25-1 | NA | CASSDSRDRGGGYTF | TGTGCCAGCAGTGACTCCCGGGACAGGGGTGGAGGCTACACCTTC
NA | TRBJ1-1 | TRBV27 | NA | CASSLSAGTEAFF | TGTGCCAGCAGTTTATCAGCCGGGACTGAAGCTTTCTTT
NA | TRBJ2-7 | TRBV4-3 | NA | CASSQVGGARTYEQYF | TGCGCCAGCAGCCAAGTTGGTGGGGCTAGAACCTACGAGCAGTACTTC
NA | TRBJ1-1 | TRBV6-5 | NA | CASSYSPGLDTEAFF | TGTGCCAGCAGTTACTCTCCAGGGTTGGACACTGAAGCTTTCTTT
TRBD1 | TRBJ1-3 | TRBV6-5 | NA | CASSSPTGSSGNTIYF | TGTGCCAGCAGTTCCCCGACAGGGAGCTCTGGAAACACCATATATTTT
TRBD1 | TRBJ2-3 | TRBV11-2 | NA | CASGTTGTGTDTQYF | TGTGCCAGCGGAACCACGGGGACAGGCACAGATACGCAGTATTTT
TRBD2 | TRBJ2-1 | TRBV9 | NA | CASSVSTSGSNNEQFF | TGTGCCAGCAGCGTCTCGACTAGCGGGTCGAACAATGAGCAGTTCTTC
TRBD1 | TRBJ1-1 | TRBV11-2 | NA | CASSSGQGLPEAFF | TGTGCCAGCAGCTCGGGACAGGGTCTCCCTGAAGCTTTCTTT
TRBD1 | TRBJ1-1 | TRBV27 | NA | CASSRGQGWGTEAFF | TGTGCCAGCAGTAGGGGACAGGGTTGGGGCACTGAAGCTTTCTTT
NA | TRBJ2-2 | TRBV7-6 | NA | CASSLAPQGGGELFF | TGTGCCAGCAGCTTAGCGCCACAGGGTGGCGGGGAGCTGTTTTTT
NA | TRBJ1-4 | TRBV2 | NA | CASTQTPRQVEKLFF | TGTGCCAGCACCCAGACTCCGAGACAGGTTGAAAAACTGTTTTTT
TRBD1 | TRBJ2-7 | TRBV25-1 | NA | CASSAGTVTYEQYF | TGTGCCAGCAGTGCCGGGACAGTGACCTACGAGCAGTACTTC
NA | TRBJ2-1 | TRBV12-5 | NA | CASGETTPPDEQFF | TGTGCTAGTGGGGAAACGACTCCCCCGGATGAGCAGTTCTTC
TRBD2 | TRBJ2-3 | TRBV19 | NA | CASSIALAGGGDTQYF | TGTGCCAGTAGTATAGCGCTAGCGGGAGGAGGGGATACGCAGTATTTT
NA | TRBJ1-5 | TRBV18 | NA | CASSGASGGQPQHF | TGTGCCAGCTCAGGGGCGTCGGGAGGACAGCCCCAGCATTTT
TRBD2 | TRBJ2-1 | TRBV9 | NA | CASSVANLGLAANEQFF | TGTGCCAGCAGCGTAGCTAATTTAGGGCTAGCGGCCAATGAGCAGTTCTTC
NA | TRBJ1-2 | TRBV7-2 | NA | CASSRQTSGANYGYTF | TGTGCCAGCAGCCGACAGACAAGTGGAGCTAACTATGGCTACACCTTC
NA | TRBJ1-1 | TRBV6-6 | NA | CASSYAGRKNTEAFF | TGTGCCAGCAGTTACGCAGGGAGGAAGAACACTGAAGCTTTCTTT
NA | TRBJ1-1 | TRBV9 | NA | CASSVATGSTLNTEAFF | TGTGCCAGCAGCGTAGCTACGGGATCAACCTTGAACACTGAAGCTTTCTTT
TRBD1 | TRBJ1-5 | TRBV7-8 | NA | CASSLATGGGNQPQHF | TGTGCCAGCAGCTTGGCTACAGGGGGAGGCAATCAGCCCCAGCATTTT
TRBD2 | TRBJ2-4 | TRBV2 | NA | CASSGTRTNIQYF | TGTGCCAGCAGCGGGACTAGAACAAACATTCAGTACTTC
NA | TRBJ2-7 | TRBV5-1 | once | CASSYGEGRHEQYF | TGCGCCAGCAGCTACGGAGAGGGGAGGCACGAGCAGTACTTC
NA | TRBJ2-4 | TRBV5-6 | NA | CASSLDDSNIQYF | TGTGCCAGCAGCTTGGATGACAGTAACATTCAGTACTTC